These 21 T cell receptor beta chains came from one sample sequenced in a study of T cell changes during pregnancy in multiple sclerosis. Assay: immunoSEQ multiplex PCR; the TCRdb copy retains only in-frame clones and omits some. The repertoire holds just under 45,000 clones, with roughly 90% as singletons. Here the sequenced sample was CD4+ T cells from peripheral blood mononuclear cells, taken in the first trimester of pregnancy. All receptors come from a female donor with multiple sclerosis, enrolled in a pregnancy study.

V usage is TRBV15 and J usage is TRBJ2-1, with 8 bases fitting TRBD1. V shed 7 bases and J 1 base; nucleotides not matched to a gene: 9. Germline CDR1 is LNHNV and CDR2 is YYDKDF (reference sequence). This CDR3 comprises 16 residues. In DNA form, the CDR3 reads TGTGCCACCACGTACCTCAGGACAGGGTCCTACAATGAGCAGTTCTTC. Protein product: CATTYLRTGSYNEQFF.

V gene TRBV7-3 combines with J gene TRBJ2-5, with a weak D call TRBD2 (7 bases). The CDR3 is 15 amino acids. Looked up from germline, CDR1 is SGHTA and CDR2 is FQGTGA. V lost 5 bases, J lost 5 bases, and 18 bases lay in between. The CDR3 here is CASSPTEGGGETQYF. The CDR3 DNA sequence: TGTGCCAGCAGCCCCACCGAGGGGGGGGGCGAGACCCAGTACTTC. The variable domain in full, completed from reference TRBV7-3 and TRBJ2-5, reads GAGVSQTPSNKVTEKGKYVELRCDPISGHTALYWYRQSLGQGPEFLIYFQGTGAADDSGLPNDRFFAVRPEGSVSTLKIQRTERGDSAVYLCASSPTEGGGETQYFGPGTRLLVL.

This clone appeared a single time. The V gene is TRBV7-9, the J gene TRBJ2-1; tentatively, D is TRBD2 (5 bases). This CDR3 region has 11 residues. Germline V lookup: CDR1 SEHNR, CDR2 FQNEAQ (reference sequence). V was trimmed by 1 base and J by 12 bases, leaving 7 bases between them. The CDR3 reads CASSLVSGQFF. The CDR3 DNA follows: TGTGCCAGCAGCTTAGTAAGCGGGCAGTTCTTC.

The CDR3 DNA follows: TGTGCCAGCAGTTTTTTCGGGGTAGCGGGAGTTACCGGGGAGCTGTTTTTT. The encoded protein is CASSFFGVAGVTGELFF. The chain links TRBV27 to TRBJ2-2, with 9 bases matching TRBD2. CDR1 and CDR2 (germline): MNHEY, SMNVEV (reference sequence). The CDR3 totals 17 residues. V trimming: 3 bases; J trimming: 5 bases; junction bases outside the gene matches: 10.

The rearrangement joins TRBV28 to TRBJ1-1; a possible D gene is TRBD1 (6 bases). Trimming cost V 8 bases and J 6 bases, with 22 bases left between them. The CDR3 sequence is 15 residues long. CDR1 and CDR2 (germline): MDHEN, SYDVKM. CDR3 sequence reads: CASGSPTKTGAEAFF. CDR3 bases: TGTGCCAGCGGATCACCTACCAAGACAGGAGCTGAAGCTTTCTTT.

The chain joins TRBV28 to TRBJ2-1; D is unresolved. CDR1 and CDR2 from the germline V gene are MDHEN and SYDVKM. Trimming left V 5 bases short and J 7 bases short, with 9 bases between. The CDR3 sequence is 12 residues long. Here the CDR3 reads CASSQLINEQFF. The CDR3 nucleotides are TGTGCCAGCAGTCAACTCATAAATGAGCAGTTCTTC. The full variable domain, its missing parts supplied by reference TRBV28 and TRBJ2-1, is DVKVTQSSRYLVKRTGEKVFLECVQDMDHENMFWYRQDPGLGLRLIYFSYDVKMKEKGDIPEGYSVSREKKERFSLILESASTNQTSMYLCASSQLINEQFFGPGTRLTVL.

The chain employs TRBV5-6 and TRBJ1-6; no firm D call. V lost 4 bases and J lost 7, with 12 bases in between. This CDR3 region has 14 residues. The germline V gene has CDR1 SGHDT and CDR2 YYEEEE. CDR3 protein: CASSPGSANSPLHF. CDR3 bases: TGTGCCAGCAGCCCGGGATCAGCAAATTCACCCCTCCACTTT.

The rearrangement joins TRBV11-2 to TRBJ2-7; D unclear. The CDR3 loop spans 13 amino acids. The germline CDR1 and CDR2 sequences are SGHAT and FQNNGV. V lost 5 bases and J lost 13, with 21 bases in between. This CDR3 reads CASSITNLDPSYF. CDR3 DNA: TGTGCCAGCAGCATAACGAACCTAGATCCAAGCTACTTC.

This sequence joins TRBV6-5 and TRBJ2-7; TRBD2 matches at 8 bases. V lost 2 bases and J lost 5; bases outside the gene matches: 8. CDR3 length equals 15 residues. Germline CDR1 reads MNHEY; CDR2 reads SVGAGI. CDR3 in DNA: TGTGCCAGCAGTTACAGGGGACTAGTAAACAACGAGCAGTACTTC. Translated, it gives CASSYRGLVNNEQYF.

The chain employs TRBV10-3 and TRBJ2-7; TRBD1 matches 8 bases. This CDR3 spans 15 amino acids. Trimming at V came to 6 bases and at J to 2 bases, leaving 9 bases not matched to a gene. Germline V gives CDR1 ENHRY, CDR2 SYGVKD. CDR3 in DNA: TGTGCCATCAGCTCCGGGACAGGTTACCCCTACGAGCAGTACTTC. Its translation is CAISSGTGYPYEQYF.

The rearrangement joins TRBV5-4 to TRBJ2-2; 10 bases line up with TRBD2. With V trimmed by 3 bases and J by 7 bases, 12 bases remained unmatched. Germline CDR1 is SGHNT and CDR2 is YYREEE (reference sequence). The CDR3 extends over 17 amino acids. CDR3 in amino acids: CASSSQSGRAGNGELFF. CDR3 sequence (DNA): TGTGCCAGCAGCTCCCAGAGCGGGAGGGCCGGTAACGGGGAGCTGTTTTTT.

V is TRBV5-1 and J is TRBJ2-3, with TRBD2 matching 7 bases. Trimming took 3 bases from V and 3 from J; bases not matched to a gene: 13. Germline V gene lookup returns CDR1 SGHRS and CDR2 YFSETQ. This CDR3 comprises 17 residues. The DNA for the CDR3 is TGCGCCAGCAGCTCCGCCGGTGGCGGGAGACGGACAGATACGCAGTATTTT. It encodes CASSSAGGGRRTDTQYF.

The chain carries TRBV30 and TRBJ2-7; D unclear. From germline, CDR1 is GTSNPN and CDR2 SVGIG (reference sequence). The CDR3 spans 12 residues. The ends were cut back, 3 bases at V and 0 bases at J, with 6 bases in the middle. DNA for the CDR3: TGTGCCTGGAGAGTGAGCTCCTACGAGCAGTACTTC. It specifies CAWRVSSYEQYF.

The chain combines TRBV4-3 with TRBJ2-2; D remains ambiguous. Germline CDR1 and CDR2: LGHNA and YSLEER. The germline V and J ends were trimmed by 2 bases and 3 bases, with 10 bases remaining between them. This CDR3 contains 15 residues. The chain's CDR3 is CASSQRVFHTGELFF. The DNA for the CDR3 is TGCGCCAGCAGCCAACGAGTTTTCCACACCGGGGAGCTGTTTTTT.

The J gene is TRBJ2-3, the V gene TRBV5-1; D remains unclear. CDR1 is SGHRS, CDR2 YFSETQ, per germline. The CDR3 totals 15 residues. With 0 bases removed from V and 1 base from J, the gap between germline ends came to 9 bases. CDR3 DNA: TGCGCCAGCAGCTTGGCGCCCCGGGGCACAGATACGCAGTATTTT. It translates to CASSLAPRGTDTQYF.

This chain links TRBV7-2 with TRBJ2-1; possible D gene TRBD2, 5 bases. CDR3 length: 12 amino acids. Looked up from germline, CDR1 is SGHTA and CDR2 is FQGNSA. The CDR3 DNA sequence: TGTGCGATCAGAGGGAGTATCTATGAGCAGTTCTTC. It codes for CAIRGSIYEQFF.

V gene TRBV18 combines with J gene TRBJ2-2, with 9 positions matching TRBD1. This CDR3 contains 15 residues. With 4 bases clipped from V and 5 bases from J, the junction kept 5 bases outside the gene matches. CDR1 and CDR2 from the germline V gene are KGHSH and LQKENI. CDR3 DNA sequence: TGTGCCAGCTCACTGCGGACAGGGGAAACCGGGGAGCTGTTTTTT. This encodes CASSLRTGETGELFF.

The chain recombines TRBV4-1 with TRBJ2-7, with D perhaps TRBD2 (7 bases). The ends were cut back, 3 bases at V and 5 bases at J, with 14 bases in the middle. This CDR3 comprises 14 residues. Germline V gene data show CDR1 as MGHRA and CDR2 as YSYEKL. The CDR3 is CASSQGAGRDEQYF. The CDR3 region has the DNA TGCGCCAGCAGCCAGGGGGCAGGGAGGGACGAGCAGTACTTC.

The rearrangement links TRBV29-1 to TRBJ2-5, with TRBD1 matching over 9 bases. The CDR3 sequence is 13 residues long. Germline V lookup: CDR1 SQVTM, CDR2 ANQGSEA. Trimming took 7 bases from V and 3 from J; bases not matched to a gene: 6. CDR3 in DNA: TGCAGCGCCCTTCGACAGGGGGAAGAGACCCAGTACTTC. Its protein product is CSALRQGEETQYF.

This clone turned up a few times. V and J are TRBV4-2 and TRBJ2-2; 9 bases are a match to TRBD2. Per germline, CDR1 LGHNA and CDR2 YNFKEQ. CDR3 length: 15 amino acids. Trimming removed 4 bases from V and 4 bases from J; junction bases left unmatched: 4. The CDR3 region has the DNA TGTGCCAGCAGCCCCGGGACTAGCAGCACCGGGGAGCTGTTTTTT. It yields the protein CASSPGTSSTGELFF.

This chain joins TRBV5-6 and TRBJ2-5; 8 nucleotides match TRBD2. The CDR3 spans 14 residues. The germline gives CDR1 SGHDT, CDR2 YYEEEE. Unmatched junction bases numbered 5, after V lost 2 bases and J lost 5 bases. CDR3 loop: CASSFGLAGETQYF. CDR3 coding DNA: TGTGCCAGCAGCTTTGGACTAGCCGGGGAGACCCAGTACTTC. Full variable domain (remainder filled in from reference TRBV5-6 and TRBJ2-5): DAGVTQSPTHLIKTRGQQVTLRCSPKSGHDTVSWYQQALGQGPQFIFQYYEEEERQRGNFPDRFSGHQFPNYSSELNVNALLLGDSALYLCASSFGLAGETQYFGPGTRLLVL.